A single sample gave rise to the 4 T cell receptor beta chains below, sequenced in a study of blood T cell repertoires in COVID-19. Generated by immunoSEQ multiplex PCR, the TCRdb table keeps only in-frame clones and is missing some. The data show about 49,000 clones, roughly 70% seen once. The sample taken for sequencing was peripheral blood. The receptors originated from a woman in her 70s with acute or convalescent COVID-19.

The gene calls are TRBV3-1 (or the pseudogene TRBV3-2) and TRBJ1-1, with unresolved D. The CDR3 length is 15 residues. The germline gives CDR1 LGHDT, CDR2 YNNKEL (reference sequence). V lost 1 base and J lost 3, with 12 bases in between. This CDR3 is CASSQGASRYTEAFF. CDR3 DNA sequence: TGTGCCAGCAGCCAAGGGGCCTCACGGTACACTGAAGCTTTCTTT.

V is TRBV2 and J is TRBJ1-5; weak D call: TRBD1 (6 bases). Germline CDR1 is SNHLY and CDR2 is FYNNEI. This CDR3 has 12 amino acids. V lost 6 bases to trimming and J lost 7 bases, with 10 bases between them. This CDR3 is CASRDSRQPQHF. CDR3 sequence (DNA): TGTGCCAGCAGGGACAGTAGGCAGCCCCAGCATTTT.

This clone appeared a few times. The junction differs from germline at one of its ends, possibly a read error. This chain joins TRBV2 and TRBJ2-5, with a tentative D call TRBD2 (6 bases). Per germline, CDR1 SNHLY and CDR2 FYNNEI. CDR3 size: 13 residues. CDR3 nucleotide sequence: TGTGCCAGCAGTGGGGGGGATCCGGAGATCCAGTACTTC. Protein sequence: CASSGGDPEIQYF. The full variable domain, completed using reference TRBV2 and TRBJ2-5, is EPEVTQTPSHQVTQMGQEVILRCVPISNHLYFYWYRQILGQKVEFLVSFYNNEISEKSEIFDDQFSVERPDGSNFTLKIRSTKLEDSAMYFCASSGGDPEIQYFGPGTRLLVL.

The chain is built from TRBV5-6 and TRBJ1-4; weak D call: TRBD1 (6 bases). The V end lost 5 bases, the J end lost 5 bases, and 10 bases lay between the germline ends. This CDR3 contains 13 residues. Per the germline V gene, CDR1 is SGHDT and CDR2 is YYEEEE. CDR3 region: CASRQGLNEKLFF. The CDR3 nucleotides read TGTGCCAGCAGACAGGGTCTAAATGAAAAACTGTTTTTT.